A selection of T cell receptor beta chains follows, all from one sample in a study of cytomegalovirus exposure and HLA in healthy donors. Sequenced by immunoSEQ multiplex PCR; TCRdb stores in-frame clones only, minus some. The table has around 130,000 clones, 82% seen once. The sequencing sample was made of PBMCs. The origin of the receptors is a woman aged 18-35 years in good health and CMV-seronegative. The CDR3 runs from the conserved cysteine through the conserved F or W. A D gene is named only where the DNA matches it firmly. Size is stated for part of the rows, as once, few or many counts, or as a class when the clone is expanded.

cdr3_aa	cdr3_nt	j_call	clone_size	d_call	v_call
CASGEGLGTGELFF	TGTGCCAGCGGGGAGGGACTAGGGACCGGGGAGCTGTTTTTT	TRBJ2-2	NA	TRBD2	TRBV4-2
CASSLFKGLGSYNEQFF	TGTGCCAGCAGCCTATTCAAGGGGCTTGGCTCCTACAATGAGCAGTTCTTC	TRBJ2-1	NA	NA	TRBV27
CASRAPGGGETQYF	TGCGCCAGCAGGGCCCCCGGGGGAGGGGAGACCCAGTACTTC	TRBJ2-5	NA	TRBD2	TRBV5-1
CAISESGGGGPRNQPQHF	TGTGCCATCAGTGAGTCGGGGGGGGGAGGGCCTAGGAATCAGCCCCAGCATTTT	TRBJ1-5	NA	NA	TRBV10-3
CASSVAQASYEQYF	TGTGCCAGCAGCGTAGCACAGGCGTCCTACGAGCAGTACTTC	TRBJ2-7	NA	NA	TRBV9
CASSYDRVGNNEKLFF	TGCGCCAGCAGCTACGACAGGGTAGGGAATAATGAAAAACTGTTTTTT	TRBJ1-4	NA	TRBD1	TRBV4-1
CASSQDGDRGSTDAQYF	TGTGCCAGCAGCCAAGATGGGGACAGGGGATCCACAGATGCGCAGTATTTT	TRBJ2-3	once	TRBD1	TRBV4-2
CASSIRGSANEKLFF	TGTGCCAGTAGTATCAGGGGATCAGCTAATGAAAAACTGTTTTTT	TRBJ1-4	NA	NA	TRBV19
CASRERLTANTEAFF	TGTGCCAGCAGGGAGCGCTTGACAGCGAACACTGAAGCTTTCTTT	TRBJ1-1	NA	NA	TRBV7-9
CASSLDRSSYEQYF	TGCGCCAGCAGCCTGGACAGAAGCTCCTACGAGCAGTACTTC	TRBJ2-7	NA	NA	TRBV23-1
CASWGAGGEQFF	TGTGCCAGCTGGGGGGCGGGAGGGGAGCAGTTCTTC	TRBJ2-1	NA	TRBD2	TRBV6-6
CASSRDRYTGELFF	TGTGCCAGCAGCAGGGACAGATACACCGGGGAGCTGTTTTTT	TRBJ2-2	NA	TRBD1	TRBV27
CASSFPQGARTGELFF	TGTGCCAGCAGTTTCCCGCAGGGCGCGCGGACCGGGGAGCTGTTTTTT	TRBJ2-2	few	NA	TRBV28
CASRDRAVGTDTQYF	TGTGCCAGTAGGGACAGGGCGGTGGGCACAGATACGCAGTATTTT	TRBJ2-3	few	TRBD1	TRBV19
CASSLEGGNQPQHF	TGCGCCAGCAGCTTGGAAGGGGGCAATCAGCCCCAGCATTTT	TRBJ1-5	NA	NA	TRBV5-1
CASSDPQGPLLNEKLFF	TGTGCCAGTAGTGACCCACAGGGCCCACTCCTAAATGAAAAACTGTTTTTT	TRBJ1-4	NA	NA	TRBV19
CASSARLADTQYF	TGTGCCAGCAGTGCCCGACTAGCAGATACGCAGTATTTT	TRBJ2-3	NA	NA	TRBV25-1
CSVRGGANYGYTF	TGCAGCGTTAGGGGGGGGGCTAACTATGGCTACACCTTC	TRBJ1-2	NA	NA	TRBV29-1
CASSLVTGGRGSYEQYF	TGTGCCAGCAGCTTAGTCACCGGGGGGAGAGGGTCCTACGAGCAGTACTTC	TRBJ2-7	NA	TRBD2	TRBV7-2
CASRYDSYGYTF	TGTGCCAGCAGGTACGACAGCTATGGCTACACCTTC	TRBJ1-2	few	NA	TRBV5-4
CSSSSLSADSPYEQYF	TGTTCCAGCAGCTCCCTATCAGCCGACAGTCCCTACGAGCAGTACTTC	TRBJ2-7	NA	NA	TRBV7-9
CAGGLTANYGYTF	TGTGCCGGGGGACTGACAGCTAACTATGGCTACACCTTC	TRBJ1-2	NA	NA	TRBV6-1
CASSYVRDDNYGYTF	TGTGCCAGCAGTTATGTACGGGATGATAACTATGGCTACACCTTC	TRBJ1-2	NA	NA	TRBV7-8
CASSPTDSNYGYTF	TGTGCCAGCAGCCCTACAGATTCTAACTATGGCTACACCTTC	TRBJ1-2	NA	NA	TRBV7-9
CASELPTSGVSSTQYF	TGTGCCTCTGAACTCCCTACTAGCGGGGTTTCAAGTACCCAGTACTTC	TRBJ2-5	NA	TRBD2	TRBV30
CASTPENTDTQYF	TGTGCCAGCACCCCAGAAAACACAGATACGCAGTATTTT	TRBJ2-3	NA	NA	TRBV5-6
CASSHRQPPYTEAFF	TGTGCCAGCAGCCACCGACAGCCACCTTACACTGAAGCTTTCTTT	TRBJ1-1	NA	NA	TRBV7-8
CASTLGQGLNEKLFF	TGTGCCAGCACCCTAGGACAGGGACTCAATGAAAAACTGTTTTTT	TRBJ1-4	NA	TRBD1	TRBV7-9